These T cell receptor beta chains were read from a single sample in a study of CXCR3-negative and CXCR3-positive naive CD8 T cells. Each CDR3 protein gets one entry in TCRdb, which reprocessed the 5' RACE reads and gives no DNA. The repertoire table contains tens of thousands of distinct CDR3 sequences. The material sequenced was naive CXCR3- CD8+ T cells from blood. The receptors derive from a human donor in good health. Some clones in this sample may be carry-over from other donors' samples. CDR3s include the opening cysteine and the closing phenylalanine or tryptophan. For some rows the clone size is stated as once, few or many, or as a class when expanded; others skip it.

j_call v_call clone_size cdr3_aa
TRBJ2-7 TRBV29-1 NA CSVSAGTTYEQYF
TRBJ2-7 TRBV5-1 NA CASAEANPYEQYF
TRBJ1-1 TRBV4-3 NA CASSQGEGPNTEAFF
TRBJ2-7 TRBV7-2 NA CASSLGGGYPYEQCF
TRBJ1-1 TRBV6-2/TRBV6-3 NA CASSGSNTEAFF
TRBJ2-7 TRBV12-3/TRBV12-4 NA CASSFDTGSYEQYF
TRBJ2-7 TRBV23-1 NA CASSRSYEQYF
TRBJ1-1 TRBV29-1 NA CSGYSNTEAFF
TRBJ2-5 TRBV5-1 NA CASSLGVVFQETQYF
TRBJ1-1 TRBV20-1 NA CSARDMTDTEAFF
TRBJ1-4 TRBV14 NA CASSQEGRSISNEKLFF
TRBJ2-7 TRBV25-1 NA CASSELGGDEQYF
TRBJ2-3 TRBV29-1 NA CSVEEDRGRTDTQYF
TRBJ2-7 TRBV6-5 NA CASSYSGVGSSYEQYF
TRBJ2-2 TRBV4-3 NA CASSQLAGGPGELFF
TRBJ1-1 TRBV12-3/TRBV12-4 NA CASSPGGRYTEAFF
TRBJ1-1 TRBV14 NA CASSHPDLKTEAFF
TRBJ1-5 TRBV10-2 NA CASSGTAGNQPQHF
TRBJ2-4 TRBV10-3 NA CAISGGLENIQYF
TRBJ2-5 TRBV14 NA CASSRAGDGPTQYF
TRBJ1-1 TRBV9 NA CASSGGTYYPDTEAFF
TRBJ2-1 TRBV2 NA CATGAGGPTNEQFF
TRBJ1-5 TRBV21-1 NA CASSKDGIPSNQPQHF
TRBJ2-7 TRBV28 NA CASRAGGDYEQYF
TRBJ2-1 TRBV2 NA CASSEEAEQFF
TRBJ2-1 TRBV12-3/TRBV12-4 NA CATHSPGGAGNEQFF
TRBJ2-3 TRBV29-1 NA CSVEMGLGRNTQYF
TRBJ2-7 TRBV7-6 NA CASSLGGTSYEQYF
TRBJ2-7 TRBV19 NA CASSNIGSYEQYF
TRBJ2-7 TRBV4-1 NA CASSQDLSGSSLGIDEQYF
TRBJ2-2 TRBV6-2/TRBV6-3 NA CASRPGQEHTGELFF
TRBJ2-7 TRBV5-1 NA CATATTGPGVQYF
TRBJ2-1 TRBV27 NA CASSLSSYNEQFF
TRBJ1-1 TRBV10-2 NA CASRQGETEAFF
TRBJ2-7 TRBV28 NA CASSLSAGYEQYF
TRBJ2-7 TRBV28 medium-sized CASSLFGVSVRYEQYF
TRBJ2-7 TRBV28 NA CASGQGYYYEQYF
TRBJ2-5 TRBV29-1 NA CSVVEGGSKETRYF
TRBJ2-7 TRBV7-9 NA CASSQGGYEQYF
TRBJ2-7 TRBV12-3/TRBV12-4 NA CASSWLYEQYF
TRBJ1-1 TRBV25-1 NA CASSESKVGTEAFF
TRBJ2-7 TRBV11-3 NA CASSFKGPYEQYF
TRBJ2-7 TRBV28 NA CASKQLSSYEQYF
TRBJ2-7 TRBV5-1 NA CVSSLSGRGDEQYF
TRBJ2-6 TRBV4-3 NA CASSQVEQVTAGANVLTF
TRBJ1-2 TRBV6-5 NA CASSPVGGSYGYTF
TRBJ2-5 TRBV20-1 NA CSARASALQETQYF
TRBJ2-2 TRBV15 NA CATPTRGETGELFF
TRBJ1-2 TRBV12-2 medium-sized CASRLIIVVPQGRSYGYTF
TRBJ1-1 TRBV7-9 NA CASSPRTDTTEAFF